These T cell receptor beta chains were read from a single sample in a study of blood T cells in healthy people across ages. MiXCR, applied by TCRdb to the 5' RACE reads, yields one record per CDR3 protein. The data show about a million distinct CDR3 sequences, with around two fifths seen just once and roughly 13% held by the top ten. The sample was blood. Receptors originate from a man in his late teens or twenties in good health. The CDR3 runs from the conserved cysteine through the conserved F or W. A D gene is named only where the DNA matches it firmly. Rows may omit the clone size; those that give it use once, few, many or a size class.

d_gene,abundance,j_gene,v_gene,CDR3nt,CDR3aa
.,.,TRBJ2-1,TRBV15,TGTGCCACCAGCAGAGAACGTCCTCGTACTTCGGATGAGCAGTTCTTC,CATSRERPRTSDEQFF
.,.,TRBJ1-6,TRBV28,TGTGCCAGCAGTCTAGGATGGGGTAATAATTCACCCCTCCACTTT,CASSLGWGNNSPLHF
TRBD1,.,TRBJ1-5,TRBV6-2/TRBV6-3,TGTGCCAGCAGCCGTGACAGGGTCGTCAATCAGCCCCAGCATTTT,CASSRDRVVNQPQHF
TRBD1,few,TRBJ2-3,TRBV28,TGTGCCAGCAGTACCGGGGGACAGGGCGCAGATACGCAGTATTTT,CASSTGGQGADTQYF
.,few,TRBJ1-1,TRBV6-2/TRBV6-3,TGTGCCAGCAGTTTGACGACAGGAGGTATGAACACTGAAGCTTTCTTT,CASSLTTGGMNTEAFF
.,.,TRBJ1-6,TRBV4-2,TGTGCCAGCAGTCCCCCCGGGACATCTAATTCACCCCTCCACTTT,CASSPPGTSNSPLHF
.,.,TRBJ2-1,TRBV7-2,TGTGCCAGCAGCTTATCGGTAACCCAGTTCTTC,CASSLSVTQFF
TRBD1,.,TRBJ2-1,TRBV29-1,TGCAGCGGGGATCGGACAGGGGCCTACAATGAGCAGTTCTTC,CSGDRTGAYNEQFF
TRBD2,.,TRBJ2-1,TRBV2,TGTGCCAGCAGACCACTAGCGGGGGCCTACAATGAGCAGTTCTTC,CASRPLAGAYNEQFF
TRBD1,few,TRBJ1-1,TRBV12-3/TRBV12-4,TGTGCCAGCAGTTTTTACAGGGGGTCTGAAGCTTTCTTT,CASSFYRGSEAFF
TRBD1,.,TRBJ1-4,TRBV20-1,TGCGGGGGACAGGGCCCTAATGAAAAACTGTTTTTT,CGGQGPNEKLFF
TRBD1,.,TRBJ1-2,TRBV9,TGTGCCTGCAGCGTAGAGGACAGGGCCCTCGCTAACTATGGCTACACCTTC,CACSVEDRALANYGYTF